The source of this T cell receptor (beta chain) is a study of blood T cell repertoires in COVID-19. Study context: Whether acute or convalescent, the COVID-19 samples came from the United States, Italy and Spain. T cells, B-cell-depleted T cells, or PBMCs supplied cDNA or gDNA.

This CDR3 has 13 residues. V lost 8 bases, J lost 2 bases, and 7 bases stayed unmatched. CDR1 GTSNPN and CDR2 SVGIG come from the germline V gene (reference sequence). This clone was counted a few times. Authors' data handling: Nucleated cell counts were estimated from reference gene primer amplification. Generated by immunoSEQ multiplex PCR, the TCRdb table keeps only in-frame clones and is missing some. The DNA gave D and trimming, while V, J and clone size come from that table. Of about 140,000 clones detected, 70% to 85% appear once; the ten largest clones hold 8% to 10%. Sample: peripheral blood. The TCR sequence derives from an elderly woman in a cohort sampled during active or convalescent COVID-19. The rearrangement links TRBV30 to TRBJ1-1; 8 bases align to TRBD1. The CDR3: CARRDRLNTEAFF. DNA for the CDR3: TGTGCCCGGCGGGACAGGCTTAACACTGAAGCTTTCTTT. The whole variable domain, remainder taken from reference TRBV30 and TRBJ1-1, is SQTIHQWPATLVQPVGSPLSLECTVEGTSNPNLYWYRQAAGRGLQLLFYSVGIGQISSEVPQNLSASRPQDRQFILSSKKLLLSDSGFYLCARRDRLNTEAFFGQGTRLTVV.